The clone carrying this T cell receptor beta chain has only a few counts. Its target is not known. Template switching introduced a universal primer site, and the cDNA bore unique molecular identifiers. TCRdb passed the 5' RACE reads through MiXCR, listing each CDR3 protein once. This sample carries about 240,000 distinct CDR3 sequences, about 10% of them seen once, and the ten largest clones take 10%. The sample comes from a study of identical twins. General study findings and limits: Abundant cord blood beta clonotypes carried fewer insertions; memory repertoires showed none. There was more out-of-frame TCR alpha sharing in monozygotic twins than models estimated. Weaker excess twin sharing was observed in beta out-of-frame sequences.

What was sequenced was memory T cells sorted from blood. The sequence came from a man aged 50 to 60 in good health.

Here the CDR3 DNA reads TGCGCCAGCAGCCAGGCTATGACCGGACAGGGGGCGAACTATGGCTACACCTTC. Translated, it gives CASSQAMTGQGANYGYTF. The chain has TRBV4-3 and TRBJ1-2; 11 nucleotides line up with TRBD1. Trimming cost V 3 bases and J 2 bases; bases outside gene matches: 11. Germline V gene sequence: CDR1 LGHNA, CDR2 YSLEER. The CDR3 has 18 amino acids.